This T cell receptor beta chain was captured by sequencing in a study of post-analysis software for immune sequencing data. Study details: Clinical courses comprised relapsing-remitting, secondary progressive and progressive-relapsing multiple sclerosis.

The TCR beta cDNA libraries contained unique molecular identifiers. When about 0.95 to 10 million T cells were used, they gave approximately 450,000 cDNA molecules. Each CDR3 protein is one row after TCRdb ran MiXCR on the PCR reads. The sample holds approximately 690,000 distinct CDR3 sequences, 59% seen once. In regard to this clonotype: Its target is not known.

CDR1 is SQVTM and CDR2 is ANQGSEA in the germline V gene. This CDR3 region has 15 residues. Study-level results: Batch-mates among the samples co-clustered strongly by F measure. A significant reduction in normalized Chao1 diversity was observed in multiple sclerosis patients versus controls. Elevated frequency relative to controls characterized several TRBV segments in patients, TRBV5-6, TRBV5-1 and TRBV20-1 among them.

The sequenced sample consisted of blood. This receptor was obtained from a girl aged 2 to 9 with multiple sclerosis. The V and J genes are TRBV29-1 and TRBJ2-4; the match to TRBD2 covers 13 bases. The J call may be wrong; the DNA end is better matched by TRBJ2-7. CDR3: CSVLTRTSGSCEQYF. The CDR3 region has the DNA TGCAGCGTTCTGACTCGGACTAGCGGGAGCTGCGAGCAGTACTTC.